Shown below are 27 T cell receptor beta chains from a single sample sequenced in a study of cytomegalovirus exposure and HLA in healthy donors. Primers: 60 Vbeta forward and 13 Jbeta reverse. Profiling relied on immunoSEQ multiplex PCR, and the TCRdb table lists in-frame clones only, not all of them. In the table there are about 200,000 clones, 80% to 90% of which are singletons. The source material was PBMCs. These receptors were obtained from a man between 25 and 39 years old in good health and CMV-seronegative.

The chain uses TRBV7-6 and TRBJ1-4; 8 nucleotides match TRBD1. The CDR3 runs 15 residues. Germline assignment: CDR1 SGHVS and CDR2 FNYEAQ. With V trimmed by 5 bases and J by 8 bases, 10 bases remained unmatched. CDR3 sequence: CASSPRQGLWEKLFF. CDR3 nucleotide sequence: TGTGCCAGCAGCCCTAGACAGGGGCTGTGGGAAAAACTGTTTTTT.

The CDR3 coding sequence is TGTGCCAGCAGTTTGGGCCTAACGGACGAGCAGTACTTC. Translated: CASSLGLTDEQYF. The V and J genes are TRBV27 and TRBJ2-7; D remains unclear. V lost 3 bases, J lost 5 bases, and 11 bases lay in between. Per germline, CDR1 MNHEY and CDR2 SMNVEV (reference sequence). The CDR3 covers 13 residues.

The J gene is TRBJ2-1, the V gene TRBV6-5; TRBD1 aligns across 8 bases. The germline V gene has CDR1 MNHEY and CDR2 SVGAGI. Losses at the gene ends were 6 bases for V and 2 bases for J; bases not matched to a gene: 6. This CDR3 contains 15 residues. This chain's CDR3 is CASRSTGGPYNEQFF. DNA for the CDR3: TGTGCCAGCAGATCAACAGGGGGGCCCTACAATGAGCAGTTCTTC.

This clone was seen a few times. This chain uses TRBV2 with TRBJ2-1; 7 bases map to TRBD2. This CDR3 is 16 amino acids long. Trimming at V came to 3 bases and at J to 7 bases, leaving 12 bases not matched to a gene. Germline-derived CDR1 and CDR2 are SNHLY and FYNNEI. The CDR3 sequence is CASSDSAGRLGNEQFF. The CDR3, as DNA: TGTGCCAGCAGTGATTCAGCGGGGAGGTTGGGAAATGAGCAGTTCTTC.

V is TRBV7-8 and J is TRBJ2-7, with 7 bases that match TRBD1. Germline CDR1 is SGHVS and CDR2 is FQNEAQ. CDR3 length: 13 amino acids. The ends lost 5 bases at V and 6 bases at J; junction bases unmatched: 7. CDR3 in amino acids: CASSQITGVEQYF. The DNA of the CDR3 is TGTGCCAGCAGCCAGATTACAGGGGTCGAGCAGTACTTC. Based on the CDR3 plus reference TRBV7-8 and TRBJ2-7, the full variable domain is GAGVSQSPRYKVAKRGQDVALRCDPISGHVSLFWYQQALGQGPEFLTYFQNEAQLDKSGLPSDRFFAERPEGSVSTLKIQRTQQEDSAVYLCASSQITGVEQYFGPGTRLTVT.

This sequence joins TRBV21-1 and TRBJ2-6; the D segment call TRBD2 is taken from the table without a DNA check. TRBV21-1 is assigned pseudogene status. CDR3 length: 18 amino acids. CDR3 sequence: CASSKLRGGASGANVLTF. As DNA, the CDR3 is TGTGCCAGCAGCAAATTAAGGGGGGGGGCCTCTGGGGCCAACGTCCTGACTTTC.

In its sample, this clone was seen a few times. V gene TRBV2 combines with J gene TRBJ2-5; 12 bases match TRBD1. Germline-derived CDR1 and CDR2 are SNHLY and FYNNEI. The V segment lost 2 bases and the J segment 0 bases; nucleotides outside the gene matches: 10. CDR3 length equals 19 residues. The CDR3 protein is CASSERGQGANWYQETQYF. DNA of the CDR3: TGTGCCAGCAGTGAAAGGGGACAGGGGGCGAACTGGTACCAAGAGACCCAGTACTTC.

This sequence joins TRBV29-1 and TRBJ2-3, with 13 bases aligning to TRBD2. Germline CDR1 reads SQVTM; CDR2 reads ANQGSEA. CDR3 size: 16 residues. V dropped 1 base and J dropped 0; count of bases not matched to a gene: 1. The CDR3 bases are TGCAGCGTTGAAGGGACTAGCGGGGGAAGCACAGATACGCAGTATTTT. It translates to CSVEGTSGGSTDTQYF.

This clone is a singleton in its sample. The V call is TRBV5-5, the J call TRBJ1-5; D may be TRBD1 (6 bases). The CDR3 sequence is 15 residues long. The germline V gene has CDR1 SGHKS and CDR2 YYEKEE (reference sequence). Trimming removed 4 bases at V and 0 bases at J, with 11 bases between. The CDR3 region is CASSLRGPSNQPQHF. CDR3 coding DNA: TGTGCCAGCAGCCTCAGGGGACCTAGCAATCAGCCCCAGCATTTT.

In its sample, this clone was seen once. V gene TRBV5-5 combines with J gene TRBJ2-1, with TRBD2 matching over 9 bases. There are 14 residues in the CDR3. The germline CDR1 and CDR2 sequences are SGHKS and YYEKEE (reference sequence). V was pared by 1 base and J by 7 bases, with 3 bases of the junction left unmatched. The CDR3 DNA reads TGTGCCAGCAGCTTGAGACTAGCGGAAAATGAGCAGTTCTTC. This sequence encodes CASSLRLAENEQFF.

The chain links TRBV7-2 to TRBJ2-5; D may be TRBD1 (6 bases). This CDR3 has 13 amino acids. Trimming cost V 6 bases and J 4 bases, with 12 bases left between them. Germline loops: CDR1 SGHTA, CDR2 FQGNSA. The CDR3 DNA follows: TGTGCCAGCAGTTTAAAAGGGGGAGAGACCCAGTACTTC. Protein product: CASSLKGGETQYF. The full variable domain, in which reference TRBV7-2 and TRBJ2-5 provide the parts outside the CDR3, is GAGVSQSPSNKVTEKGKDVELRCDPISGHTALYWYRQSLGQGLEFLIYFQGNSAPDKSGLPSDRFSAERTGGSVSTLTIQRTQQEDSAVYLCASSLKGGETQYFGPGTRLLVL.

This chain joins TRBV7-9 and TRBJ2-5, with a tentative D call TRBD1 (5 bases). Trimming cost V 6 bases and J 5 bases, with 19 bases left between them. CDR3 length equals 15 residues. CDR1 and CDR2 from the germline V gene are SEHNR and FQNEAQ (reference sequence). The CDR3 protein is CASSRVGVPGETQYF. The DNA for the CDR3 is TGTGCCAGCAGTCGAGTAGGGGTGCCGGGCGAGACCCAGTACTTC.

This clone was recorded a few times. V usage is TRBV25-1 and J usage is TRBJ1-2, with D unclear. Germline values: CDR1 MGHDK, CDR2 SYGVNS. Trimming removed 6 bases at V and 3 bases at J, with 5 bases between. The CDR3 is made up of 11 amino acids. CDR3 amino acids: CASSQDYGYTF. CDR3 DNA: TGTGCCAGCAGCCAGGACTATGGCTACACCTTC.

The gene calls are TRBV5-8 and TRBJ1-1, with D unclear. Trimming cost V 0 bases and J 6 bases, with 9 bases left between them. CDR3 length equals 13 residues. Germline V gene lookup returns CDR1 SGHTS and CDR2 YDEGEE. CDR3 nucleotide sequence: TGTGCCAGCAGCTTGGTAAGGCGGGCTGAAGCTTTCTTT. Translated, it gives CASSLVRRAEAFF.

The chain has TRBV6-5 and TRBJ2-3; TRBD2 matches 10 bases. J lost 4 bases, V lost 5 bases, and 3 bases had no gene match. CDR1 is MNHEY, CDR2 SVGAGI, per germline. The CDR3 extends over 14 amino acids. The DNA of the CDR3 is TGTGCCAGCAGTCCCGGGACTAGCGCAGATACGCAGTATTTT. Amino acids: CASSPGTSADTQYF.

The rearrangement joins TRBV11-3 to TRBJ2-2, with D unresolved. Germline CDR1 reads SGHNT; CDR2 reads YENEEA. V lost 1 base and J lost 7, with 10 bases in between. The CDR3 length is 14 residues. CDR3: CASSLVPGHGELFF. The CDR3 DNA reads TGTGCCAGCAGCTTAGTCCCAGGCCACGGGGAGCTGTTTTTT.

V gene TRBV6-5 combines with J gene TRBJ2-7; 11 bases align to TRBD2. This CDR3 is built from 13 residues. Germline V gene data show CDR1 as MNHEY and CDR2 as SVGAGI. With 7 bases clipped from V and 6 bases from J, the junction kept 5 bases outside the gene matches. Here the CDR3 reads CASNTGTSGEQYF. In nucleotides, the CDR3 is TGTGCCAGCAACACCGGGACTAGCGGCGAGCAGTACTTC.

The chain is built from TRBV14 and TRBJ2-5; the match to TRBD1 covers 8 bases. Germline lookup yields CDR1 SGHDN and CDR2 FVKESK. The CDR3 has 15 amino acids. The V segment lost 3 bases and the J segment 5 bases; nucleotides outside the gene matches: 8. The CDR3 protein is CASSHFQGAGETQYF. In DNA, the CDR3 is TGTGCCAGCAGCCATTTCCAGGGGGCCGGGGAGACCCAGTACTTC. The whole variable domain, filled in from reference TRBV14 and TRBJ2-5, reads EAGVTQFPSHSVIEKGQTVTLRCDPISGHDNLYWYRRVMGKEIKFLLHFVKESKQDESGMPNNRFLAERTGGTYSTLKVQPAELEDSGVYFCASSHFQGAGETQYFGPGTRLLVL.

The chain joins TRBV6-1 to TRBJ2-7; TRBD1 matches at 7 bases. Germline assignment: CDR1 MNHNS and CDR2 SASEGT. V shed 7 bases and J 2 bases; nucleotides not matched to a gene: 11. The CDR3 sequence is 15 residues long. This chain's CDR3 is CASTLGPGQTYEQYF. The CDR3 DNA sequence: TGTGCCAGCACCCTAGGCCCGGGACAGACCTACGAGCAGTACTTC.

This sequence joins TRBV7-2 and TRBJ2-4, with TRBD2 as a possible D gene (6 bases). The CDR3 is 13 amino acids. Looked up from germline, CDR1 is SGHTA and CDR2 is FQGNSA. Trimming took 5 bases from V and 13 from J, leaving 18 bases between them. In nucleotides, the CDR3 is TGTGCCAGCAGCCCGATGACTAGTGGGGTCCAGTACTTC. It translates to CASSPMTSGVQYF.

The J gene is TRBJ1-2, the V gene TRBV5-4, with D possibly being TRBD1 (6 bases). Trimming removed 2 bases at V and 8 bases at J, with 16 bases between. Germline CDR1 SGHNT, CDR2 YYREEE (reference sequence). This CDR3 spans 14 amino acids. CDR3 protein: CASSLTGPHWGYTF. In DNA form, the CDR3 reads TGTGCCAGCAGCTTAACAGGGCCTCACTGGGGCTACACCTTC. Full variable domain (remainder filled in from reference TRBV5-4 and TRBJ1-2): ETGVTQSPTHLIKTRGQQVTLRCSSQSGHNTVSWYQQALGQGPQFIFQYYREEENGRGNFPPRFSGLQFPNYSSELNVNALELDDSALYLCASSLTGPHWGYTFGSGTRLTVV.

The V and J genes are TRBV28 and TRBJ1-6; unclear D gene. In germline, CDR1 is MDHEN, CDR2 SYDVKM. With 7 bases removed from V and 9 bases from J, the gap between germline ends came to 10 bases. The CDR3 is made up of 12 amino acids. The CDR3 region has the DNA TGTGCCAGCAATTTCGGTAGTTCACCCCTCCACTTT. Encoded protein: CASNFGSSPLHF.

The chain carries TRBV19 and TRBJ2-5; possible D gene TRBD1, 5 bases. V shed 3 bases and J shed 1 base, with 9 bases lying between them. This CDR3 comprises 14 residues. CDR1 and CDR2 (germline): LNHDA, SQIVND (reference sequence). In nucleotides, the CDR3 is TGTGCCAGTAGTATGCAGGGTGGCCAAGAGACCCAGTACTTC. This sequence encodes CASSMQGGQETQYF.

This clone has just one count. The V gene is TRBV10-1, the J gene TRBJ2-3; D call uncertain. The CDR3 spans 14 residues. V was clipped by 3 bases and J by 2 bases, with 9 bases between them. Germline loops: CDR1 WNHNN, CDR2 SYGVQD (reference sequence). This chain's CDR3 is CASSDGGFTDTQYF. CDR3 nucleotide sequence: TGCGCCAGCAGTGACGGCGGCTTCACAGATACGCAGTATTTT.

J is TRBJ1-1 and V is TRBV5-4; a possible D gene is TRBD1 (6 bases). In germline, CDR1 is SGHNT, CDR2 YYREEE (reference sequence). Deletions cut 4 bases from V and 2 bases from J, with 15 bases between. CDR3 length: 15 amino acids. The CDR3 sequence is CASSATGGLNTEAFF. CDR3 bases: TGTGCCAGCAGCGCTACGGGGGGCCTAAACACTGAAGCTTTCTTT.

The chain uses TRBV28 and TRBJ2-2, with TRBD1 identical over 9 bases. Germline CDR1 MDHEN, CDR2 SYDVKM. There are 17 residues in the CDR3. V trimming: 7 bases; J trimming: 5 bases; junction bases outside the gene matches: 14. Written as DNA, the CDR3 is TGTGCCAGCACTGGGAACCGGGACAGGGTATCGACCGGGGAGCTGTTTTTT. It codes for CASTGNRDRVSTGELFF.

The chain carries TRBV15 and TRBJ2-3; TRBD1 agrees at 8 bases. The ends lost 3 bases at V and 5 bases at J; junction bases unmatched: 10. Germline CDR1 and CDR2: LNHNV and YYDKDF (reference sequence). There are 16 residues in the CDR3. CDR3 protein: CATSRGSGTGEDTQYF. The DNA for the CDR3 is TGTGCCACCAGCAGGGGATCCGGGACAGGTGAAGATACGCAGTATTTT.